This T cell receptor (beta chain) was sequenced during a study of cytomegalovirus exposure and HLA in healthy donors. About the study: Earlier, 90 million to 140 million unique TCR beta sequences were recovered from around 190 million T cells by an analysis.

Germline-derived CDR1 and CDR2 are SGHVS and FNYEAQ. The CDR3 length is 16 residues. Trimming took 1 base from V and 6 from J; bases not matched to a gene: 3. In its sample, this clone was seen a few times. The antigen remains unidentified. Study-wide results and limits: Previously analyzed data showed that most TCR beta V segments were productive at a frequency of about 90% or about 30%.

The PCR made use of 60 Vbeta and 13 Jbeta primers. TCRdb's copy holds only in-frame clones and misses some; the assay was immunoSEQ multiplex PCR. The repertoire holds 85,000 to 120,000 clones, with over 60% as singletons. This TCR was sampled from a woman in her 50s in good health and CMV-seropositive. What was sequenced was PBMCs. The chain links TRBV7-6 to TRBJ2-3, with 14 bases aligning to TRBD2. The CDR3 DNA sequence: TGTGCCAGCAGCTTAGGACTAGCGGGGGGGCAGGATACGCAGTATTTT. Its protein is CASSLGLAGGQDTQYF.